Below are 26 T cell receptor beta chains sequenced from a single sample in a study of T cells in Graves' hyperthyroidism and ophthalmopathy. Amplified TCR beta CDR3 regions derived from RNA transcripts. Initially, a first-round RT-PCR of the TCR CDR3 employed the HTBI primer set. TCRdb itself ran the multiplex PCR reads through MiXCR, one entry per CDR3 protein. The sample carries around 430,000 distinct CDR3 sequences, around 14% recorded once. Sample: blood. The receptors shown here come from a woman aged 25 to 45 with Graves' hyperthyroidism.

This clonotype was counted between two and nine times. J is TRBJ2-7 and V is TRBV4-2; TRBD1 matches at 8 bases. This CDR3 is 17 amino acids long. The germline V gene encodes CDR1 LGHNA and CDR2 YNFKEQ. Trimming removed 3 bases from V and 1 base from J; junction bases left unmatched: 11. The CDR3 spells CASSQELGDRLSYEQYF. Written as DNA, the CDR3 is TGTGCCAGCAGCCAGGAGCTGGGGGACAGGCTGTCCTACGAGCAGTACTTC.

This clonotype was counted between two and nine times. The chain joins TRBV19 to TRBJ2-1; 11 positions agree with TRBD2. Germline CDR1 is LNHDA and CDR2 is SQIVND (reference sequence). The V gene end was trimmed by 5 bases and the J gene end by 6 bases; junction bases not matched to a gene: 9. The CDR3 has 16 residues. CDR3 sequence reads: CASSGVAGGRGNEQFF. CDR3 sequence (DNA): TGTGCCAGTAGTGGAGTAGCGGGAGGGAGGGGCAATGAGCAGTTCTTC.

This clonotype occurred many times. The V gene is TRBV28, the J gene TRBJ2-7; 9 positions match TRBD1. The CDR3 is 16 amino acids. Germline assignment: CDR1 MDHEN and CDR2 SYDVKM. Germline trimming cut 5 bases from V and 4 bases from J; bases unmatched to any gene: 12. The DNA for the CDR3 is TGTGCCAGCAGTCCTACGACAGGGGGTATTGTGTACGAGCAGTACTTC. Translation: CASSPTTGGIVYEQYF.

The chain uses TRBV7-2 and TRBJ1-6, with unresolved D. The germline V and J ends were trimmed by 5 bases and 10 bases, with 18 bases remaining between them. CDR1 and CDR2 from the germline V gene are SGHTA and FQGNSA. CDR3 length equals 15 residues. CDR3 in DNA: TGTGCCAGCAGCCCGCCGCGGGTCATGGGGTCACCCCTCCACTTT. Translation gives CASSPPRVMGSPLHF.

In its sample, this clonotype was seen many times. This rearrangement joins TRBV30 to TRBJ2-1, with 7 bases that match TRBD1. This CDR3 comprises 14 residues. V gave up 2 bases and J gave up 4 bases; unmatched junction bases: 5. CDR1 GTSNPN and CDR2 SVGIG come from the germline V gene (reference sequence). Here the CDR3 DNA reads TGTGCCTGGAGTACCGACAGGGATTACAATGAGCAGTTCTTC. It is translated as CAWSTDRDYNEQFF.

This clonotype was observed many times. This chain connects TRBV28 to TRBJ2-1; TRBD1 aligns across 11 bases. Trimming cost V 7 bases and J 9 bases; bases outside gene matches: 11. The CDR3 contains 15 residues. Germline assignment: CDR1 MDHEN and CDR2 SYDVKM. The CDR3 here is CASNPGQGASFEQFF. The CDR3 nucleotides are TGTGCCAGCAATCCCGGACAGGGGGCGAGTTTTGAGCAGTTCTTC.

In nucleotides, the CDR3 is TGCAGTGCCGGACAGGGTTACACTGAAGCTTTCTTT. This sequence encodes CSAGQGYTEAFF. The V and J genes are TRBV20-1 and TRBJ1-1; 8 nucleotides agree with TRBD1. The germline V gene has CDR1 DFQATT and CDR2 SNEGSKA (reference sequence). The ends lost 6 bases at V and 3 bases at J; junction bases unmatched: 3. The CDR3 contains 12 residues.

This clonotype was found many times. The chain uses TRBV29-1 and TRBJ2-5; a possible D gene is TRBD1 (6 bases). The CDR3 is 13 residues long. Germline assignment: CDR1 SQVTM and CDR2 ANQGSEA. V was shortened by 8 bases and J by 0 bases, with 13 bases between the two germline ends. CDR3 sequence: CSPRGSYQETQYF. The CDR3, as DNA: TGCAGCCCGAGGGGGAGTTACCAAGAGACCCAGTACTTC. Variable domain in full (rest from reference TRBV29-1 and TRBJ2-5): SAVISQKPSRDICQRGTSLTIQCQVDSQVTMMFWYRQQPGQSLTLIATANQGSEATYESGFVIDKFPISRPNLTFSTLTVSNMSPEDSSIYLCSPRGSYQETQYFGPGTRLLVL.

This clonotype turned up a few times. The chain joins TRBV3-1 to TRBJ2-1; D possibly matches TRBD1 or TRBD2 (5 bases each). Trimming cost V 4 bases and J 4 bases, with 8 bases left between them. CDR3 length: 13 residues. CDR1 is LGHDT and CDR2 is YNNKEL in the germline V gene (reference sequence). In nucleotides, the CDR3 is TGTGCCAGCAGCCCCTGGGGGTACAATGAGCAGTTCTTC. This codes for CASSPWGYNEQFF.

A remark on this clonotype: Germline and junction disagree at one end, which may indicate a read error. The chain joins TRBV6-4 to TRBJ2-7; 9 bases match TRBD2. The length of the CDR3 is 15 residues. Germline lookup yields CDR1 MRHNA and CDR2 SNTAGT. The CDR3 region has the DNA TGTGCCAGCAGTTACTCTGGACTAGCGTTCGGCGAGCAGTACTTC. Its protein product is CASSYSGLAFGEQYF.

The chain employs TRBV24-1 and TRBJ2-5, with a possible D match to TRBD2 (6 bases). Germline V gene sequence: CDR1 KGHDR, CDR2 SFDVKD. V was clipped by 3 bases and J by 2 bases, with 12 bases between them. The CDR3 is 15 residues long. The CDR3 loop reads CATSDPGDGQETQYF. The CDR3 DNA reads as TGTGCCACCAGTGATCCGGGGGACGGACAAGAGACCCAGTACTTC.

This clonotype has a count of ten or more. This chain connects TRBV2 to TRBJ1-5; no clear D. From germline, CDR1 is SNHLY and CDR2 FYNNEI. CDR3 length equals 14 residues. Trimming stripped 1 base from V and 0 bases from J, with 4 bases between. The CDR3 DNA reads as TGTGCCAGCAGTGAAGAGTATAGCAATCAGCCCCAGCATTTT. This sequence encodes CASSEEYSNQPQHF.

About this clonotype itself: The CDR3 carries no conserved terminal phenylalanine or tryptophan, so it likely arises from a read error. The chain joins TRBV24-1 to TRBJ2-2, with 9 bases identical to TRBD1. The ends lost 3 bases at V and 2 bases at J; junction bases unmatched: 6. The CDR3 loop spans 17 amino acids. Germline CDR1 reads KGHDR; CDR2 reads SFDVKD. The CDR3 region has the DNA TGTGCCACCAGTGATCCCCCGGGACAGGGAAACACCGGGGAGCTGTTTTCT. Translation gives CATSDPPGQGNTGELFS.

This clonotype was seen ten or more times. The chain employs TRBV12-3 or TRBV12-4 and TRBJ2-7; 11 nucleotides align to TRBD2. V gave up 3 bases and J gave up 0 bases; unmatched junction bases: 13. CDR3 length equals 19 residues. The CDR3, as DNA: TGTGCCAGCAGTTTCTACAAAGGGGTAGCGGGAGGGAGCTCCTACGAGCAGTACTTC. Translated, it gives CASSFYKGVAGGSSYEQYF.

This clonotype has at least ten counts. DNA for the CDR3: TGCGCCAGCAGCTTGGGGGGATCAGGGGGCTACGAGCAGTACTTC. Translation: CASSLGGSGGYEQYF. The chain links TRBV5-1 to TRBJ2-7; 7 nucleotides line up with TRBD1. The CDR3 is 15 amino acids. The V gene's germline CDR1 is SGHRS and CDR2 YFSETQ. J was trimmed by 3 bases and V by 0 bases; bases with no gene match: 6.

Only a few counts were recorded for this clonotype. The chain has TRBV18 and TRBJ2-2; 7 bases map to TRBD2. Germline-derived CDR1 and CDR2 are KGHSH and LQKENI. With 1 base clipped from V and 4 bases from J, the junction kept 9 bases outside the gene matches. The CDR3 length is 17 residues. The CDR3 sequence is CASSPLLAEYSTGELFF. CDR3 DNA: TGTGCCAGCTCACCACTCCTAGCGGAATATAGCACCGGGGAGCTGTTTTTT.

This clonotype was counted at least ten times. The chain uses TRBV12-3 or TRBV12-4 and TRBJ2-7, with D tentatively TRBD2 (5 bases). The V end was cut by 5 bases, the J end by 9 bases, with 11 bases between. CDR3 length: 11 residues. CDR3 sequence reads: CASSRPEGQYF. CDR3 bases: TGTGCCAGCAGTCGCCCCGAGGGGCAGTACTTC.

This clonotype was counted between two and nine times. J is TRBJ2-1 and V is TRBV5-1, with 11 bases aligning to TRBD2. V shed 4 bases and J 7 bases; nucleotides not matched to a gene: 16. Germline CDR1 SGHRS, CDR2 YFSETQ. The CDR3 spans 18 residues. The CDR3 reads CASSRLAGGPGLWNEQFF. The CDR3 coding sequence is TGCGCCAGCAGCAGATTAGCGGGAGGGCCTGGTTTATGGAATGAGCAGTTCTTC.

The chain carries TRBV11-3 and TRBJ2-2; possible D gene TRBD2, 5 bases. The CDR3 covers 14 residues. Trimming left V 5 bases short and J 5 bases short, with 12 bases between. CDR1 and CDR2 from the germline V gene are SGHNT and YENEEA. CDR3 nucleotides: TGTGCCAGCAGCCACCGGGGTCGGACCGGGGAGCTGTTTTTT. It specifies CASSHRGRTGELFF.

This clonotype has only one observation. This chain links TRBV6-6 with TRBJ2-1; TRBD2 matches 10 bases. The junction had 7 bases not matched to a gene; V was cut back by 0 bases and J by 8 bases. Germline V gene sequence: CDR1 MNHNY, CDR2 SVGAGI (reference sequence). The CDR3 length is 16 residues. CDR3 sequence reads: CASSYSRLAGGDEQFF. CDR3 in DNA: TGTGCCAGCAGTTACTCGAGGTTAGCGGGAGGAGATGAGCAGTTCTTC.

This clonotype was recorded a few times. The CDR3 spells CSVAGQSYTEAFF. The CDR3 nucleotides read TGCAGCGTTGCTGGACAGAGTTACACTGAAGCTTTCTTT. The chain links TRBV29-1 to TRBJ1-1; a weak D match, TRBD1 (6 bases). CDR1 and CDR2 from the germline V gene are SQVTM and ANQGSEA. Trimming cost V 4 bases and J 3 bases, with 12 bases left between them. The CDR3 runs to 13 residues.

This chain links TRBV9 with TRBJ2-1; TRBD2 aligns across 7 bases. J gave up 8 bases and V 6 bases, and 17 bases lay outside the gene matches. There are 16 residues in the CDR3. CDR1 is SGDLS and CDR2 is YYNGEE in the germline V gene. CDR3 protein: CASTAISGPGRDEQFF. The CDR3 bases are TGTGCCAGCACCGCGATTAGCGGGCCTGGGCGCGATGAGCAGTTCTTC.

The table lists this clonotype with many counts. J is TRBJ1-3 and V is TRBV6-2 or TRBV6-3, with D unresolved. Trimming removed 0 bases at V and 0 bases at J, with 12 bases between. Germline-derived CDR1 and CDR2 are MNHEY and SVGEGT. The CDR3 loop spans 17 amino acids. DNA of the CDR3: TGTGCCAGCAGTTACTCGATTTCTGACGTCTCTGGAAACACCATATATTTT. Translated: CASSYSISDVSGNTIYF.

This clonotype was recorded at least ten times. The chain has TRBV20-1 and TRBJ2-7, with D maybe TRBD1 (5 bases). Trimming stripped 5 bases from V and 4 bases from J, with 21 bases between. This CDR3 comprises 15 residues. From germline, CDR1 is DFQATT and CDR2 SNEGSKA (reference sequence). The CDR3 reads CSAPPPPGFGYEQYF. In DNA form, the CDR3 reads TGCAGTGCTCCGCCCCCGCCAGGGTTTGGTTACGAGCAGTACTTC.

As concerns this clonotype: This may arise from a read error, as a much more abundant clone is one base away. This sequence joins TRBV20-1 and TRBJ2-5; 10 nucleotides line up with TRBD2. The CDR3 covers 18 residues. CDR1 and CDR2 from the germline V gene are DFQATT and SNEGSKA (reference sequence). Trimming took 0 bases from V and 2 from J; bases not matched to a gene: 12. The CDR3: CSARDLMSGRAMQETQYF. CDR3 in DNA: TGCAGTGCTAGAGATCTTATGAGCGGGAGGGCCATGCAAGAGACCCAGTACTTC.

This clonotype has more than one count but fewer than ten. V is TRBV4-1 and J is TRBJ2-1; 8 bases are a match to TRBD1. Germline V CDR1 and CDR2: MGHRA, YSYEKL. With V trimmed by 4 bases and J by 1 base, 6 bases remained unmatched. This CDR3 contains 16 residues. CDR3 protein: CASSLPRDRSYNEQFF. The CDR3 nucleotides are TGCGCCAGCAGCCTACCCCGGGACAGGTCCTACAATGAGCAGTTCTTC.